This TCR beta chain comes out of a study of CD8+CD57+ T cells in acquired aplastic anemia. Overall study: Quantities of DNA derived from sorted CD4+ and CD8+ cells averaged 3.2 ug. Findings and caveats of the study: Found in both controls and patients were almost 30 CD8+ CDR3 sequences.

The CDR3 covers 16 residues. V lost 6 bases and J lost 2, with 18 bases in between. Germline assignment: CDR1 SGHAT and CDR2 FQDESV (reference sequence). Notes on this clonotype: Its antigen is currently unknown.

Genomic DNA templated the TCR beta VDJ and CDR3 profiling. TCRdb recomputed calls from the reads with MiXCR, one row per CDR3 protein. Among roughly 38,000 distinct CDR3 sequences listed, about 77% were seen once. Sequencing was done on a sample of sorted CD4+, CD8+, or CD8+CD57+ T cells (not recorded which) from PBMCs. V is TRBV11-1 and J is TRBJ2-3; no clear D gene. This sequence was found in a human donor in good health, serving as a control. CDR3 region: CASSESEIRVTDTQYF. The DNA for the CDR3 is TGTGCCAGCAGTGAATCCGAGATTCGGGTCACAGATACGCAGTATTTT.